A selection of T cell receptor beta chains follows, all from one sample in a study of monozygotic twins with inflammatory bowel disease. Reprocessing the 5' RACE reads, TCRdb reports a single entry for every CDR3 protein and omits DNA. Seen in this sample are 150,000 to 200,000 distinct CDR3 sequences; the ten most common clones hold about 2.7%. Sample: blood. These receptors came from a human donor with ulcerative colitis or Crohn's disease, or a healthy co-twin of an affected twin (not recorded which). Both conserved end residues are part of each CDR3.

j_call v_call cdr3_aa
TRBJ2-1 TRBV20-1 CSARATSGRGISYNEQFF
TRBJ2-7 TRBV2 CASSAIPGQGHEQYF
TRBJ2-1 TRBV7-9 CASSLQGLGNEQFF
TRBJ2-5 TRBV7-2 CASSSRQLAWQETQYF
TRBJ2-3 TRBV6-5 CASSYSPGQVRSTDTQYF
TRBJ2-7 TRBV20-1 CSISGSIPYEQYF
TRBJ2-3 TRBV20-1 CSARAGGALFRDTQYF
TRBJ1-2 TRBV29-1 CSVWTPSYGYTF
TRBJ2-1 TRBV29-1 CSAESGGTYNEQFF
TRBJ1-4 TRBV29-1 CSARADEKLFF
TRBJ2-2 TRBV27 CASSFYREKNTGELFF
TRBJ2-1 TRBV29-1 CSVEDYGTRGTNEQFF
TRBJ2-2 TRBV7-3 CASSPRTGLNTGELFF
TRBJ2-7 TRBV30 CAWSVGRGGYEQYF
TRBJ2-1 TRBV20-1 CSAILSRRTSGSNEQFF
TRBJ2-7 TRBV3-1 CASSQMLPSGLSSYEQYF
TRBJ2-7 TRBV5-4 CASSAWGRFYEQYF
TRBJ1-1 TRBV28 CASRQTNTEAFF
TRBJ1-1 TRBV19 CASRDPRNTEAFF
TRBJ2-1 TRBV11-2 CASSLGPVGADEQFF
TRBJ2-7 TRBV19 CASSRDIFSYEQYF
TRBJ1-1 TRBV7-7 CASRLDRDNTEAFF
TRBJ2-5 TRBV9 CASSTGTRGEETQYF
TRBJ2-7 TRBV7-9 CASSFGGRTYEQYF
TRBJ2-1 TRBV9 CASSVELAGGEQFF
TRBJ1-2 TRBV7-9 CASSGDVESYGYTF
TRBJ2-1 TRBV20-1 CSARPGTRPDNEQFF
TRBJ2-5 TRBV4-2 CASSQPGTSGETQYF
TRBJ2-5 TRBV6-1 CASLKLRNAPKETQYF
TRBJ2-2 TRBV19 CASSIPGGQDHTGELFF
TRBJ1-1 TRBV3-1 CASSQDLDGSNTEAFF
TRBJ1-1 TRBV5-5 CASTQTREFHTEAFF
TRBJ2-7 TRBV6-1 CASSGTSGWTYEQYF
TRBJ2-5 TRBV5-1 CASSVGLAGVQETQYF
TRBJ2-3 TRBV6-4 CASSVGLDGDTQYF
TRBJ2-7 TRBV30 CAWSVRLAGVGYEQYF
TRBJ2-5 TRBV7-6 CASSLAGGAGETQYF
TRBJ2-1 TRBV5-1 CASSSGTSGYNEQFF
TRBJ1-1 TRBV10-3 CAISEQEGMGTEAFF
TRBJ2-1 TRBV5-1 CASSLDATGRYNEQFF
TRBJ2-1 TRBV4-3 CASSQGLAGGNEQFF
TRBJ1-1 TRBV7-2 CASSLDRGNTEAFF
TRBJ2-5 TRBV4-2 CASSHKKAHLYQETQYF